These 30 T cell receptor beta chains share one sample of origin, sequenced in a study of post-analysis software for immune sequencing data. Findings of the study overall: In patients, about five TRBV segments were more frequent than in controls, with TRBV5-6, TRBV5-1 and TRBV20-1 among them.

These receptors have no known antigen. Included in the TCR beta cDNA libraries were unique molecular identifiers. TCRdb re-analysed the PCR reads in MiXCR, keeping a single row per CDR3 protein. The sample has some 260,000 distinct CDR3 sequences; 35% to 40% are singletons. The sample consisted of blood. The receptors here all came from a girl under 18 with multiple sclerosis.

Many counts were recorded for this clonotype. The rearrangement joins TRBV27 to TRBJ1-5; tentative D call: TRBD1 (5 bases). The CDR3 totals 14 residues. Trimming stripped 3 bases from V and 6 bases from J, with 12 bases between. CDR1 and CDR2 (germline): MNHEY, SMNVEV (reference sequence). CDR3: CASSFPGRGQPQHF. The CDR3 DNA sequence: TGTGCCAGCAGTTTCCCAGGGCGCGGTCAGCCCCAGCATTTT.

Only a few counts were recorded for this clonotype. Given a much more abundant clone one base away, this may be a read error. The chain recombines TRBV4-1 with TRBJ2-3, with D tentatively TRBD1 (8 bases). The CDR3 consists of 18 residues. Per the germline V gene, CDR1 is MGHRA and CDR2 is YSYEKL. This CDR3 is CASSQGGGQVVITDTRYF. The CDR3 DNA is TGCGCCAGCAGCCAAGGGGGGGGACAGGTGGTTATCACAGATACGCGGTATTTT.

This chain connects TRBV5-4 to TRBJ1-5; 7 nucleotides match TRBD1. The CDR3 totals 16 residues. In germline, CDR1 is SGHNT, CDR2 YYREEE (reference sequence). V lost 1 base, J lost 1 base, and 5 bases stayed unmatched. In DNA, the CDR3 is TGTGCCAGCAGCTTGTGGAACAGGGGAAGCAATCAGCCCCAGCATTTT. Translated: CASSLWNRGSNQPQHF.

This clonotype has just a few counts. The gene calls are TRBV7-2 and TRBJ2-3; 7 nucleotides align to TRBD1. This CDR3 has 14 amino acids. Losses at the gene ends were 5 bases for V and 7 bases for J; bases not matched to a gene: 9. Germline CDR1 is SGHTA and CDR2 is FQGNSA. The CDR3 DNA sequence: TGTGCCAGCAGCCCCGAGGGGGCCCGGTATACGCAGTATTTT. Residues: CASSPEGARYTQYF. Full variable domain (outside the CDR3, taken from reference TRBV7-2 and TRBJ2-3): GAGVSQSPSNKVTEKGKDVELRCDPISGHTALYWYRQSLGQGLEFLIYFQGNSAPDKSGLPSDRFSAERTGGSVSTLTIQRTQQEDSAVYLCASSPEGARYTQYFGPGTRLTVL.

This clonotype was picked up many times. This rearrangement joins TRBV20-1 to TRBJ1-4; 9 nucleotides line up with TRBD1. The ends lost 6 bases at V and 7 bases at J; junction bases unmatched: 9. The CDR3 contains 14 residues. In germline, CDR1 is DFQATT, CDR2 SNEGSKA (reference sequence). CDR3: CSAAPGQGSEKLFF. CDR3 bases: TGCAGTGCAGCCCCTGGACAGGGGAGTGAAAAACTGTTTTTT.

The sample holds many counts of this clonotype. The J gene is TRBJ2-3, the V gene TRBV4-1, with D perhaps TRBD2 (7 bases). V gave up 8 bases and J gave up 2 bases, with 17 bases separating them. The CDR3 sequence is 15 residues long. Germline-derived CDR1 and CDR2 are MGHRA and YSYEKL. The chain's CDR3 is CASAGASGFTDTQYF. CDR3 in DNA: TGCGCCAGCGCGGGGGCTAGCGGATTCACAGATACGCAGTATTTT.

This clonotype was seen only once. This chain uses TRBV6-5 with TRBJ2-1; TRBD1 or TRBD2 may be the D gene (6 bases each). V gave up 7 bases and J gave up 8 bases, with 15 bases separating them. CDR3 length equals 13 residues. Germline lookup yields CDR1 MNHEY and CDR2 SVGAGI. The CDR3 DNA reads as TGTGCCAGCAATAGGGGGGTGGGCTATGAGCAGTTCTTC. Amino acid sequence: CASNRGVGYEQFF.

This clonotype was found many times. V usage is TRBV7-9 and J usage is TRBJ2-3; 12 nucleotides line up with TRBD2. The CDR3 is 17 residues long. The germline gives CDR1 SEHNR, CDR2 FQNEAQ (reference sequence). The trim removed 4 bases at V and 0 bases at J, leaving 5 bases unmatched. The CDR3 DNA sequence: TGTGCCAGCAGCTCCTCCGGGACTAGCGGGAGCACAGATACGCAGTATTTT. It translates to CASSSSGTSGSTDTQYF.

Of note for this clonotype: This may stem from a read error, because a much larger clone lies one nucleotide away. The chain has TRBV12-3 or TRBV12-4 and TRBJ2-3; no definite D call. The CDR3 spans 11 residues. Trimming cost V 5 bases and J 5 bases, with 5 bases left between them. CDR3 loop: CASSNRDTQYF. The CDR3 DNA sequence: TGTGCCAGCAGTAACAGAGATACGCAGTATTTT.

The DNA for the CDR3 is TGCGCCAGCAGCTTGGTCGGAGGGGCGCACGGTGAGCAGTTCTTC. This codes for CASSLVGGAHGEQFF. The chain employs TRBV5-1 and TRBJ2-1, with a possible D match to TRBD2 (6 bases). The V end lost 0 bases, the J end lost 9 bases, and 16 bases lay between the germline ends. Germline values: CDR1 SGHRS, CDR2 YFSETQ. The CDR3 length is 15 residues.

The V and J genes are TRBV3-1 and TRBJ2-3; D gene unclear. V lost 4 bases to trimming and J lost 4 bases, with 15 bases between them. Germline CDR1 is LGHDT and CDR2 is YNNKEL (reference sequence). CDR3 size: 15 residues. CDR3 DNA: TGTGCCAGCAGCCCCCCGACAATTCTGGCAGATACGCAGTATTTT. It codes for CASSPPTILADTQYF.

The gene calls are TRBV4-1 and TRBJ2-3, with a weak D call TRBD2 (6 bases). The CDR3 extends over 18 amino acids. The V and J ends lost 3 bases and 3 bases respectively, with 22 bases between them. Germline V gene sequence: CDR1 MGHRA, CDR2 YSYEKL. CDR3 coding DNA: TGCGCCAGCAGCCAGACAGCTTCTGGAGGGATTGAGACAGATACGCAGTATTTT. This codes for CASSQTASGGIETDTQYF.

This clonotype was observed at least ten times. The chain carries TRBV27 and TRBJ2-3; D gene uncertain. This CDR3 region has 13 residues. Germline assignment: CDR1 MNHEY and CDR2 SMNVEV (reference sequence). V lost 1 base and J lost 1, with 3 bases in between. CDR3 loop: CASSLFRTDTQYF. The CDR3, as DNA: TGTGCCAGCAGTTTATTCCGCACAGATACGCAGTATTTT.

The V and J genes are TRBV3-1 and TRBJ1-2, with D perhaps matching TRBD1 (5 bases). Germline V CDR1 and CDR2: LGHDT, YNNKEL (reference sequence). The CDR3 totals 14 residues. The V end was cut by 0 bases, the J end by 7 bases, with 12 bases between. DNA for the CDR3: TGTGCCAGCAGCCAAGAACGTATTAGGGGTGGCTACACCTTC. Translated: CASSQERIRGGYTF.

This chain joins TRBV6-5 and TRBJ1-3; TRBD1 aligns across 9 bases. With 7 bases clipped from V and 5 bases from J, the junction kept 6 bases outside the gene matches. CDR1 and CDR2 (germline): MNHEY, SVGAGI. The CDR3 loop spans 14 amino acids. The CDR3 coding sequence is TGTGCCAGCACCTCGGGACAGGGTAGAAACACCATATATTTT. Protein sequence: CASTSGQGRNTIYF.

The chain combines TRBV19 with TRBJ2-1, with 7 bases lining up with TRBD2. Per germline, CDR1 LNHDA and CDR2 SQIVND (reference sequence). The CDR3 covers 18 residues. The ends lost 7 bases at V and 5 bases at J; junction bases unmatched: 20. The CDR3 is CASTMTDYGLAANNEQFF. CDR3 nucleotides: TGTGCCAGTACGATGACCGACTATGGCCTAGCGGCTAACAATGAGCAGTTCTTC.

This clonotype was detected many times. This rearrangement joins TRBV7-8 to TRBJ2-7; unclear D gene. Germline V CDR1 and CDR2: SGHVS, FQNEAQ. The CDR3 sequence is 14 residues long. V was cut by 2 bases and J by 2 bases, with 10 bases left in between. The CDR3 DNA sequence: TGTGCCAGCAGCTTATACGGGCCCACCTACGAGCAGTACTTC. Protein product: CASSLYGPTYEQYF.

This sequence joins TRBV20-1 and TRBJ2-7; 9 bases align to TRBD2. CDR1 and CDR2 from the germline V gene are DFQATT and SNEGSKA (reference sequence). Unmatched junction bases numbered 8, after V lost 6 bases and J lost 2 bases. The CDR3 sequence is 14 residues long. The CDR3 nucleotides read TGCAGTGCGAAACTAGCGGGCACTGCCTACGAGCAGTACTTC. It encodes CSAKLAGTAYEQYF.

This rearrangement joins TRBV5-1 to TRBJ2-3; 9 bases line up with TRBD1. The CDR3 extends over 15 amino acids. Unmatched junction bases numbered 3, after V lost 3 bases and J lost 1 base. CDR1 is SGHRS, CDR2 YFSETQ, per germline. CDR3 nucleotide sequence: TGCGCCAGCAGCTCCCGACAGGGGGGCACAGATACGCAGTATTTT. Translated, it gives CASSSRQGGTDTQYF.

In this sample, this clonotype turned up a few times. This may arise from a read error, as a much more abundant clone is one base away. This rearrangement joins TRBV12-3 or TRBV12-4 to TRBJ2-3; 11 positions agree with TRBD2. CDR3 length: 15 residues. CDR3 region: CASSQTSGSTDTEYF. The CDR3 nucleotides read TGTGCCAGCAGTCAAACTAGCGGGAGCACAGATACGGAGTATTTT.

As for this clonotype: Compared with germline, one end of the junction differs, possibly owing to a read error. The chain links TRBV19 to TRBJ2-3, with a possible D match to TRBD2 (6 bases). Germline V gives CDR1 LNHDA, CDR2 SQIVND (reference sequence). The CDR3 has 13 amino acids. In nucleotides, the CDR3 is TGTGCCAGGAGTATTGCGGGAACAGATACGCAGTATTTT. This encodes CARSIAGTDTQYF.

In its sample, this clonotype was seen many times. The chain combines TRBV4-2 with TRBJ2-1; 10 bases map to TRBD2. CDR3 length equals 18 residues. The trim removed 0 bases at V and 6 bases at J, leaving 11 bases unmatched. The V gene's germline CDR1 is LGHNA and CDR2 YNFKEQ. The CDR3 DNA sequence: TGTGCCAGCAGCCAAGATCGGCTAGCGGGGGACCTCGTCAATGAGCAGTTCTTC. Protein sequence: CASSQDRLAGDLVNEQFF.

This chain joins TRBV7-2 and TRBJ2-4; 11 bases fit TRBD2. Germline trimming cut 5 bases from V and 7 bases from J; bases unmatched to any gene: 7. The CDR3 sequence is 15 residues long. From germline, CDR1 is SGHTA and CDR2 FQGNSA. The DNA for the CDR3 is TGTGCCAGCAGCCATACTAGCGGGGGATTGAACATTCAGTACTTC. As protein: CASSHTSGGLNIQYF.

This clonotype has at least ten counts. The rearrangement uses TRBV7-6 and TRBJ1-4; tentatively, D is TRBD1 (6 bases). The CDR3 has 15 amino acids. V lost 4 bases, J lost 8 bases, and 17 bases lay in between. The germline V gene encodes CDR1 SGHVS and CDR2 FNYEAQ. CDR3 region: CASSSPQGSLEKLFF. CDR3 nucleotide sequence: TGTGCCAGCAGCTCCCCGCAGGGGAGTCTAGAAAAACTGTTTTTT.

V and J are TRBV15 and TRBJ2-7; TRBD1 agrees at 10 bases. Germline CDR1 reads LNHNV; CDR2 reads YYDKDF (reference sequence). With V trimmed by 1 base and J by 3 bases, 0 bases remained unmatched. The CDR3 is 14 residues long. The CDR3 reads CATSRGTGGYEQYF. CDR3 nucleotide sequence: TGTGCCACCAGCAGAGGGACAGGGGGCTACGAGCAGTACTTC.

This clonotype was seen just once. V is TRBV25-1 and J is TRBJ2-5; 10 nucleotides match TRBD2. The end of the DNA aligns better with TRBJ2-7, so the J call may be wrong. CDR3 length: 14 residues. In germline, CDR1 is MGHDK, CDR2 SYGVNS. CDR3 region: CASAPSGGRYEQYF. The DNA for the CDR3 is TGTGCCAGCGCGCCTAGCGGGGGCCGTTACGAGCAGTACTTC.

As concerns this clonotype: This may arise from a read error, as a much more abundant clone is one base away. The V and J genes are TRBV20-1 and TRBJ1-2; no clear D gene. Germline V lookup: CDR1 DFQATT, CDR2 SNEGSKA (reference sequence). This CDR3 comprises 17 residues. The germline V and J ends were trimmed by 0 bases and 5 bases, with 22 bases remaining between them. The chain's CDR3 is CSARDRRSGSHGYGYTF. CDR3 nucleotide sequence: TGCAGTGCTAGAGATCGGCGGTCAGGCTCGCACGGGTATGGCTACACCTTC.

This sequence joins TRBV5-1 and TRBJ2-1, with D hard to call. V was cut by 4 bases and J by 8 bases, with 7 bases left in between. Germline CDR1 reads SGHRS; CDR2 reads YFSETQ. The CDR3 extends over 11 amino acids. CDR3 bases: TGCGCCAGCAGCGCCGCCCATGAGCAGTTCTTC. Protein: CASSAAHEQFF.

In regard to this clonotype: This may stem from a read error, because a much larger clone lies one nucleotide away. This chain uses TRBV15 with TRBJ2-1; TRBD1 is a possible D gene (6 bases). Trimming took off 0 bases at V and 9 bases at J, with 18 bases between the two ends. This CDR3 is 16 amino acids long. The germline gives CDR1 LNHNV, CDR2 YYDKDF (reference sequence). The CDR3, as DNA: TGTGCCACCAGCAGAGATGAGGGGGTAACGGACAGTGAGCAGTTCTTC. The encoded protein is CATSRDEGVTDSEQFF.

The V and J genes are TRBV20-1 and TRBJ1-2; 7 bases line up with TRBD1. Trimming at V came to 6 bases and at J to 4 bases, leaving 14 bases not matched to a gene. This CDR3 has 15 amino acids. Germline CDR1 reads DFQATT; CDR2 reads SNEGSKA (reference sequence). Here the CDR3 reads CSAYGKGAGSYGYTF. In DNA form, the CDR3 reads TGCAGTGCCTATGGAAAGGGGGCCGGTAGCTATGGCTACACCTTC.